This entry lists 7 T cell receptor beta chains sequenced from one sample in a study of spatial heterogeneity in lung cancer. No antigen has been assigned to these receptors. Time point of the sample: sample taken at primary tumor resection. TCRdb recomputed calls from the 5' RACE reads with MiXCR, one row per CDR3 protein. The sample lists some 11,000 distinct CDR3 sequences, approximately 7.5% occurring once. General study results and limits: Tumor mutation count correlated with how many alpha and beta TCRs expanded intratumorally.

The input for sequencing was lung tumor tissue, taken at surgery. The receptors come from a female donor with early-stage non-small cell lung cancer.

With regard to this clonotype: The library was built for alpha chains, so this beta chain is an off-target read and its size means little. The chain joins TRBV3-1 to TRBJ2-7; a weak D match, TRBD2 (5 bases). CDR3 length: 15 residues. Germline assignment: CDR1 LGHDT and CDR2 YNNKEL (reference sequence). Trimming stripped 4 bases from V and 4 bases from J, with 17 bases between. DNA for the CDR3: TGTGCCAGCAGCCCAAGACCGCCTACGGGGTACGAGCAGTACTTC. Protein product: CASSPRPPTGYEQYF.

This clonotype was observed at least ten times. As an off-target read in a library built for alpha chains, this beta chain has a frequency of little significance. The CDR3 bases are TGTGCCAGCAGCCAGACTAGCGGGGGCGTTAGCACAGATACGCAGTATTTT. Translated: CASSQTSGGVSTDTQYF. The chain links TRBV7-3 to TRBJ2-3, with 12 bases matching TRBD2. V gave up 5 bases and J gave up 0 bases; unmatched junction bases: 6. This CDR3 is built from 17 residues. The germline gives CDR1 SGHTA, CDR2 FQGTGA.

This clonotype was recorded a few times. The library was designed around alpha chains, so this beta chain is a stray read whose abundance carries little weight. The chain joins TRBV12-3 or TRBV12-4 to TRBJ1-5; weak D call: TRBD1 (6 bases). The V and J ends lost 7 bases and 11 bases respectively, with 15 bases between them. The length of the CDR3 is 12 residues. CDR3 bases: TGTGCCAGCAACAGGGACCAAGGGGCCCAGCATTTT. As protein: CASNRDQGAQHF.

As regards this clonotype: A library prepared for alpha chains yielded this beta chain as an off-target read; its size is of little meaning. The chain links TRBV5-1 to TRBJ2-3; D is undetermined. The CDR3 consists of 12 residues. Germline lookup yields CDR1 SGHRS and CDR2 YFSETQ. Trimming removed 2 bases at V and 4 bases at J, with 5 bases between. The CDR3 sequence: CASSFDADTQYF. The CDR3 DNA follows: TGCGCCAGCAGCTTTGATGCAGATACGCAGTATTTT. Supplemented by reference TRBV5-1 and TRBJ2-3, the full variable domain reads KAGVTQTPRYLIKTRGQQVTLSCSPISGHRSVSWYQQTPGQGLQFLFEYFSETQRNKGNFPGRFSGRQFSNSRSEMNVSTLELGDSALYLCASSFDADTQYFGPGTRLTVL.

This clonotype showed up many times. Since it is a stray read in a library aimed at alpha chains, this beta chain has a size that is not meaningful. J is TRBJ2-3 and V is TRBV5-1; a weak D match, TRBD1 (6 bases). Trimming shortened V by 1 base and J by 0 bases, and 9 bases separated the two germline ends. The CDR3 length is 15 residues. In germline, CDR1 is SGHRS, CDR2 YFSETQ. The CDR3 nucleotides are TGCGCCAGCAGCTTGAACCAGGGGAGCACAGATACGCAGTATTTT. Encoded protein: CASSLNQGSTDTQYF.

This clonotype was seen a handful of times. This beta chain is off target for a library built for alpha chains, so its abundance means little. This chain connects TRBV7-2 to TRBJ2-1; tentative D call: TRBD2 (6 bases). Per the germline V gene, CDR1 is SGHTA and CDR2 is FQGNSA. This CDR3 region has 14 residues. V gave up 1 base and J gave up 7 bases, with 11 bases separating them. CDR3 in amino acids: CASSLGGGSNEQFF. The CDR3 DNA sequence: TGTGCCAGCAGCTTAGGTGGGGGGTCTAATGAGCAGTTCTTC.

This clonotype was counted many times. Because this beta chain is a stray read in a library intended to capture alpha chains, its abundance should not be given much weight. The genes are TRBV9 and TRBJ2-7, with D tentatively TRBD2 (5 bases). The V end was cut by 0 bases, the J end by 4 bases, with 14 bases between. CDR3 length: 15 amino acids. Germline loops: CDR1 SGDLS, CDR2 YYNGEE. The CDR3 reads CASSVGGQAEYEQYF. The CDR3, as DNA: TGTGCCAGCAGCGTAGGAGGGCAGGCGGAATACGAGCAGTACTTC.